These T cell receptor beta chains were read from a single sample in a study of T cells in Graves' hyperthyroidism and ophthalmopathy. In TCRdb, the multiplex PCR reads were re-called with MiXCR into one record per CDR3 protein. The sample consists of a few hundred thousand distinct CDR3 sequences, under 60% of them appearing once. Material: peripheral blood or thyroid tissue (not recorded which). Receptors were obtained from a woman aged 18 to 35 with Graves' hyperthyroidism. Both conserved end residues are part of each CDR3. D genes are given only for firm matches. The size field is filled for only some rows; it gives once, few, many or a size class.

>.|TRBV29-1|.|TRBJ1-3
CSVRRMKGSTIYF
TGCAGCGTCCGGAGGATGAAGGGAAGCACCATATATTTT
>few|TRBV14|.|TRBJ2-5
CASSQEIGQETQYF
TGTGCCAGCAGCCAAGAGATAGGACAAGAGACCCAGTACTTC
>many|TRBV4-1|.|TRBJ1-4
CASSQAWGDGEKLFF
TGCGCCAGCAGCCAAGCCTGGGGAGACGGGGAAAAACTGTTTTTT
>many|TRBV29-1|.|TRBJ2-5
CSVDGTAGETQYF
TGCAGCGTAGATGGGACGGCGGGCGAGACCCAGTACTTC
>.|TRBV20-1|TRBD1|TRBJ1-5
CSANRGNQPQHF
TGCAGTGCTAACAGGGGGAATCAGCCCCAGCATTTT
>once|TRBV2|TRBD1|TRBJ1-1
CASSGTEVRVGTEAFF
TGTGCCAGCTCCGGGACAGAGGTCCGGGTAGGCACTGAAGCTTTCTTT
>many|TRBV20-1|TRBD1|TRBJ1-2
CSARRQGINYGYTF
TGCAGTGCTCGTAGACAGGGCATTAACTATGGCTACACCTTC
>once|TRBV29-1|.|TRBJ2-1
CSAVGGRSNEQFF
TGCAGCGCCGTCGGAGGCCGGTCGAATGAGCAGTTCTTC
>many|TRBV2|.|TRBJ2-7
CASSVREPYEQYF
TGTGCCAGCAGTGTCCGGGAGCCTTACGAGCAGTACTTC
>many|TRBV15|TRBD1|TRBJ2-7
CATSRDSGQGSPYEQYF
TGTGCCACCAGCAGAGATTCTGGACAGGGGTCCCCCTACGAGCAGTACTTC
>many|TRBV9|TRBD2|TRBJ2-7
CASSPTSGKFHEQYF
TGTGCCAGCAGCCCTACTAGCGGGAAGTTTCACGAGCAGTACTTC
>.|TRBV7-3|.|TRBJ1-2
CASSLSSGRVDGYTF
TGTGCCAGCAGCTTAAGTAGCGGGAGGGTCGATGGCTACACCTTC
>many|TRBV7-8|.|TRBJ2-7
CASSAPPGAGLNQQYF
TGTGCCAGCAGCGCCCCCCCAGGGGCGGGCTTAAATCAGCAGTACTTC
>.|TRBV2|.|TRBJ1-5
CASSEGEARKTQHF
TGTGCCAGCAGTGAAGGGGAGGCCCGGAAGACCCAGCATTTT
>few|TRBV5-1|.|TRBJ2-7
CASSLWLTDEQYF
TGCGCCAGCAGCTTGTGGTTAACAGACGAGCAGTACTTC
>many|TRBV2|.|TRBJ1-1
CASSEPGVGTEAFF
TGTGCCAGCAGTGAGCCGGGAGTTGGCACTGAAGCTTTCTTT
>few|TRBV15|.|TRBJ2-2
CATSRARNTGELFF
TGTGCCACCAGCAGAGCCCGAAACACCGGGGAGCTGTTTTTT
>many|TRBV9|.|TRBJ1-1
CASSVGQVNTEAFF
TGTGCCAGCAGCGTAGGTCAGGTGAACACTGAAGCTTTCTTT
>many|TRBV27|.|TRBJ1-2
CASKLRGINYGYTF
TGTGCCAGCAAGTTGAGGGGGATTAACTATGGCTACACCTTC
>.|TRBV18|.|TRBJ2-5
CASSPGGAETQYF
TGTGCCAGCTCACCAGGGGGGGCAGAGACCCAGTACTTC
>few|TRBV6-1|.|TRBJ1-5
CASSLWGAEPQHF
TGTGCCAGCAGTTTATGGGGGGCTGAACCCCAGCATTTT
>many|TRBV12-3/TRBV12-4|.|TRBJ2-2
CATHHHGELFF
TGTGCCACCCATCATCACGGGGAGCTGTTTTTT
>many|TRBV7-9|.|TRBJ1-1
CASSLTSDEAFF
TGTGCCAGCAGTTTAACATCCGACGAAGCTTTCTTT
>.|TRBV2|TRBD2|TRBJ2-3
CASSEATSGSTDTQYF
TGTGCCAGCAGTGAAGCCACTAGCGGGAGCACAGATACGCAGTATTTT
>many|TRBV7-6|.|TRBJ2-3
CASSLVTSTDTQYF
TGTGCCAGCAGCTTAGTAACTAGCACAGATACGCAGTATTTT
>many|TRBV19|TRBD1|TRBJ1-2
CASSQQGQGERRSDYGYTF
TGTGCCAGTAGCCAGCAGGGACAGGGGGAAAGAAGGTCGGACTATGGCTACACCTTC
>many|TRBV11-2|TRBD2|TRBJ2-5
CASSLGLGLAENRDQYF
TGTGCCAGCAGCTTAGGATTGGGGCTAGCGGAAAATAGGGACCAGTACTTC
>many|TRBV6-5|.|TRBJ2-7
CASTSPRHGGGYEQYF
TGTGCCAGCACCTCACCCCGGCACGGAGGCGGCTACGAGCAGTACTTC
>few|TRBV2|TRBD1|TRBJ1-1
CARRRDRENTEAFF
TGTGCTAGACGCCGGGACAGGGAGAACACTGAAGCTTTCTTT
>few|TRBV20-1|TRBD2|TRBJ2-7
CSLGGGGPYEQYF
TGCAGCTTGGGGGGGGGGGGTCCCTACGAGCAGTACTTC
>.|TRBV20-1|.|TRBJ1-1
CSARGDTENTEAFF
TGCAGTGCTAGAGGGGACACGGAAAACACTGAAGCTTTCTTT
>.|TRBV7-8|TRBD1|TRBJ2-5
CASSAGRTGVNF
TGTGCCAGCAGCGCCGGGAGGACAGGGGTAAACTTC
>.|TRBV20-1|.|TRBJ2-5
CSASRSGGETQYF
TGCAGTGCTAGCCGGAGTGGGGGAGAGACCCAGTACTTC
>.|TRBV6-5|.|TRBJ1-5
CASRRAPGPNSNQPQHF
TGTGCCAGCAGGCGGGCCCCTGGCCCTAATAGCAATCAGCCCCAGCATTTT
>many|TRBV19|.|TRBJ1-1
CASRRGGITEAFF
TGTGCCAGTAGGCGGGGTGGGATCACTGAAGCTTTCTTT
>few|TRBV25-1|.|TRBJ1-2
CASSARETGSYGYTF
TGTGCCAGCAGTGCTAGAGAGACAGGATCGTATGGCTACACCTTC
>many|TRBV4-1|.|TRBJ1-1
CASSQGRTVEAFF
TGCGCCAGCAGCCAAGGGAGGACCGTTGAAGCTTTCTTT
>.|TRBV6-5|.|TRBJ1-2
CASRLAGNYGYTF
TGTGCCAGCAGGCTAGCGGGCAACTATGGCTACACCTTC
>.|TRBV29-1|.|TRBJ1-2
CSAQSGGYYGYTF
TGCAGCGCACAGTCCGGGGGCTATTATGGCTACACCTTC
>.|TRBV5-1|TRBD1|TRBJ1-1
CASSIGQGGTEAFF
TGCGCCAGCAGCATCGGACAGGGGGGAACTGAAGCTTTCTTT
>many|TRBV9|.|TRBJ1-4
CASSVSSGLEEKLFF
TGTGCCAGCAGCGTAAGCTCCGGGCTGGAGGAAAAACTGTTTTTT
>.|TRBV7-2|TRBD1|TRBJ2-5
CASSLGTGGPEETQYF
TGTGCCAGCAGCTTAGGGACAGGGGGGCCTGAGGAGACCCAGTACTTC
>many|TRBV12-3/TRBV12-4|TRBD1|TRBJ2-7
CASSLDRGGEQYF
TGTGCCAGCAGTTTAGACAGGGGCGGCGAGCAGTACTTC
>.|TRBV6-6|.|TRBJ2-6
CASSVSYGDNVLTF
TGTGCCAGCAGTGTCAGCTATGGTGACAACGTCCTGACTTTC
>many|TRBV5-1|.|TRBJ1-1
CASSFGQQLNTEAFF
TGCGCCAGCAGCTTTGGACAGCAATTGAACACTGAAGCTTTCTTT
>many|TRBV5-1|TRBD1|TRBJ1-3
CASSLLGQGNGNTIYF
TGCGCCAGCAGCCTGTTGGGACAGGGGAACGGAAACACCATATATTTT
>many|TRBV5-6|TRBD2|TRBJ2-5
CASSLYLAGETQYF
TGTGCCAGCAGCTTGTACCTAGCGGGAGAGACCCAGTACTTC
>.|TRBV10-3|TRBD2|TRBJ2-6
CAIGAGEDTEAF
TGTGCCATCGGGGCGGGGGAGGACACTGAAGCTTTC
>.|TRBV29-1|TRBD2|TRBJ2-7
CSSYGLAGELFNEQYF
TGCAGCAGTTACGGACTAGCGGGAGAGTTGTTCAACGAGCAGTACTTC
>few|TRBV6-6|.|TRBJ1-4
CASSYLLPGRFNEKLFF
TGTGCCAGCAGTTACCTACTCCCGGGACGGTTTAATGAAAAACTGTTTTTT
>.|TRBV7-6|TRBD1|TRBJ1-4
CASSFITWGTEDEKLFF
TGTGCCAGCAGCTTCATAACCTGGGGGACAGAGGATGAAAAACTGTTTTTT
>.|TRBV5-1|.|TRBJ1-2
CASSLSGSSYGYTF
TGCGCCAGCAGCTTGTCGGGGAGCTCCTATGGCTACACCTTC
>.|TRBV7-3|TRBD1|TRBJ1-2
CASSQDLETGDYGYTF
TGCGCCAGCAGCCAAGATCTAGAGACAGGGGACTATGGCTACACCTTC
>many|TRBV20-1|TRBD1|TRBJ1-4
CSAGGPRDRVF
TGCAGTGCAGGGGGCCCCCGGGACAGGGTTTTT
>many|TRBV29-1|TRBD1|TRBJ1-2
CSVEETGNYGYTF
TGCAGCGTTGAAGAGACAGGGAACTATGGCTACACCTTC
>.|TRBV20-1|TRBD2|TRBJ2-7
CSVGGLAENYEQYF
TGCAGCGTCGGCGGACTAGCGGAGAACTACGAGCAGTACTTC
>many|TRBV6-5|.|TRBJ1-1
CASSYSALGTEAFF
TGTGCCAGCAGTTACTCGGCGTTGGGCACTGAAGCTTTCTTT